Listed below are T cell receptor beta chains from one sample, sequenced in a study of T cell responses to AZD1222 COVID-19 vaccine. Data came from immunoSEQ multiplex PCR; TCRdb stores just in-frame clones and leaves some out. The repertoire holds approximately 140,000 clones, roughly 88% seen once, with less than 15% in the top ten. The specimen comprised peripheral blood, sampled on day 0 of AZD1222 vaccination. The origin of the receptors is an adult in good health. The conserved cysteine and the conserved F or W are not part of the CDR3 here.

v_gene: TRBV7-3
CDR3aa: ASSLSGVGGEQY

v_gene: TRBV12-3/TRBV12-4
CDR3aa: ASSLKLGTEAF

v_gene: TRBV5-8
CDR3aa: ASSLGSTGGNTYGYT

v_gene: TRBV18
CDR3aa: ASSPSGQGEAF

v_gene: TRBV2
CDR3aa: ASSDSGTGSYWGYGYT

v_gene: TRBV10-3
CDR3aa: AISSGVSTDTQY

v_gene: TRBV6-2/TRBV6-3
CDR3aa: ASSYPATGGGYT

v_gene: TRBV12-3/TRBV12-4
CDR3aa: ASSSTGEQF

v_gene: TRBV11-2
CDR3aa: ASSFRTSSYNEQF

v_gene: TRBV7-2
CDR3aa: ASSFGDRENTEAF

v_gene: TRBV4-1
CDR3aa: ASSQDRLARETQY

v_gene: TRBV7-9
CDR3aa: ASSLMGTGNTIY

v_gene: TRBV7-2
CDR3aa: ASNFGGGLGGSPLH

v_gene: TRBV11-3
CDR3aa: ASSWGGSTDTQY